The text below deals with one TCR beta chain. Its antigen remains unidentified. Base qualities are missing; no much larger clone stands one base away. At the junction V is shortened by 0 bases and J by 7 bases; bases outside the gene matches: 6. From its cysteine to its phenylalanine, the CDR3 spans 15 amino acids. CDR3 DNA only is kept here, 45 bases in frame from base 1. According to the germline V gene (reference sequence), CDR1 reads MNHEY and CDR2 reads SMNVEV. The immunoSEQ Assay, a bias-controlled multiplex PCR, was used to amplify TCRbeta CDR3 regions from genomic DNA. As for the authors' bioinformatics: Nucleated cell counts per sample were estimated from amplification of reference gene primers within the assay. Sequence reads were collapsed and filtered to measure the absolute abundance of every unique TCRbeta CDR3 rearrangement. For each sample, productive Simpson clonality was calculated as the square root of Simpson's diversity index across productive rearrangements. The table comes from immuneACCESS by way of TCRdb, which keeps in-frame sequences with V and J called. Part of the clones is missing from these tables; in studies checked, under half for an unresolved V gene and the rest for unknown reasons. D and trimming were read from the DNA, whereas the V and J calls and clone size are those reported in that table. The sample table records some 180,000 clones; 70% to 80% of these occur just once. The ten biggest clones cover roughly 8.6% of the sample.

The sample belongs to a study of blood T cell repertoires in COVID-19 (dated by TCRdb to the early 2020s). Regarding the complete study: Samples from collaborators originated in the United States, Italy and Spain and spanned both the acute and convalescent phases of COVID-19. Deeply sampled blood TCRbeta repertoires from subjects exposed to, actively infected with, or recovered from COVID-19 were included in the dataset. The repertoires were released in a freely available public database intended as a resource for research on the immune response to SARS-CoV-2. Samples came from the ongoing ImmuneRACE study (first 160 participants) plus 1,254 subjects from 6 global collaborators. Nearly every sample came with metadata listing a de-identified subject ID, COVID-19 status, age in years and sex. Where available, HLA class I and class II types were taken from metadata supplied by the sample provider and were not determined by assay-based typing. The material from the prospective study consisted of cDNA or gDNA derived from T cells, B-cell-depleted T cells, or PBMCs.

Study-level results and caveats: The quantity of clinical and demographic metadata differed by source and by participant and was supplied without curation.

The collaborating institutions used their own protocols to collect whole blood in K2EDTA tubes. Collaborator samples were shipped for TCRbeta analysis as frozen whole blood, isolated PBMCs, or DNA extracted from either sample type. This TCR derives from a woman aged 50 to 60 with active or convalescent COVID-19. The V gene is TRBV27 and the J gene is TRBJ2-1; TRBD2 aligns with 7 central bases. Input material: peripheral blood. CDR3 reads: CASSLSYSGRNEQFF. Read as DNA, the sequence is TGTGCCAGCAGTTTATCGTATAGCGGGCGTAATGAGCAGTTCTTC.